A single sample gave rise to the 32 T cell receptor beta chains below, sequenced in a study of T cells in Graves' hyperthyroidism and ophthalmopathy. TCR beta CDR3 regions were amplified from RNA. The TCR CDR3 first-round RT-PCR relied on the HTBI primer set. TCRdb ran MiXCR on the multiplex PCR reads and lists one entry per CDR3 protein. The sample has hundreds of thousands of distinct CDR3 sequences, around 15% seen once; the top ten hold about 20%. Sequenced input: blood. These receptors all stem from an older woman with Graves' ophthalmopathy.

This clonotype has ten or more counts. The rearrangement joins TRBV6-1 to TRBJ2-7, with D possibly matching TRBD2 (5 bases). This CDR3 spans 14 amino acids. Deletions cut 5 bases from V and 0 bases from J, with 11 bases between. The germline gives CDR1 MNHNS, CDR2 SASEGT. CDR3 loop: CASSQDGVSYEQYF. CDR3 DNA sequence: TGTGCCAGCAGTCAGGACGGGGTCTCCTACGAGCAGTACTTC.

This clonotype was counted ten times or more. The rearrangement uses TRBV29-1 and TRBJ2-1, with a possible D match to TRBD2 (7 bases). This CDR3 contains 14 residues. Germline V gene data show CDR1 as SQVTM and CDR2 as ANQGSEA. V lost 6 bases and J 1 base, leaving 13 bases between the germline ends. This CDR3 is CSVGGGQSYNEQFF. In DNA, the CDR3 is TGCAGCGTGGGAGGGGGTCAGTCCTACAATGAGCAGTTCTTC.

The table lists this clonotype with a few counts. The chain couples TRBV12-3 or TRBV12-4 to TRBJ2-2; D not certain. CDR3 size: 13 residues. V was shortened by 5 bases and J by 4 bases, with 8 bases between the two germline ends. As DNA, the CDR3 is TGTGCCAGCAGTGACCTCCCCACCGGGGAGCTGTTTTTT. This encodes CASSDLPTGELFF.

Many counts were recorded for this clonotype. Here the CDR3 reads CASSPASYEQYF. The CDR3 DNA reads as TGTGCCAGCAGCCCCGCGTCCTACGAGCAGTACTTC. V gene TRBV7-8 combines with J gene TRBJ2-7; D gene uncertain. From germline, CDR1 is SGHVS and CDR2 FQNEAQ. This CDR3 is built from 12 residues. V was clipped by 5 bases and J by 1 base, with 6 bases between them.

This clonotype was counted at least ten times. The rearrangement uses TRBV3-1 and TRBJ2-2; possible D gene TRBD2, 6 bases. This CDR3 spans 15 amino acids. Germline V gene lookup returns CDR1 LGHDT and CDR2 YNNKEL (reference sequence). V shed 3 bases and J shed 4 bases, with 12 bases lying between them. The CDR3 spells CASSHVAAGTGELFF. DNA for the CDR3: TGTGCCAGCAGCCACGTGGCAGCGGGCACCGGGGAGCTGTTTTTT.

This clonotype was detected ten times or more. The chain is built from TRBV4-1 and TRBJ1-4; D may be TRBD1 (5 bases). From germline, CDR1 is MGHRA and CDR2 YSYEKL. Trimming took off 3 bases at V and 2 bases at J, with 10 bases between the two ends. CDR3 length equals 15 residues. CDR3 DNA sequence: TGCGCCAGCAGCCACCCCAGGGTCACTAATGAAAAACTGTTTTTT. Its translation: CASSHPRVTNEKLFF.

This clonotype showed up many times. The genes are TRBV5-1 and TRBJ2-5; 7 bases align to TRBD2. V gave up 1 base and J gave up 3 bases; unmatched junction bases: 9. The V gene's germline CDR1 is SGHRS and CDR2 YFSETQ. This CDR3 is 16 amino acids long. Written as DNA, the CDR3 is TGCGCCAGCAGCTTGTCCCCAAGCGGGAAAGAAGAGACCCAGTACTTC. Protein product: CASSLSPSGKEETQYF.

This clonotype was detected many times. V usage is TRBV20-1 and J usage is TRBJ1-1; 8 bases line up with TRBD1. Per germline, CDR1 DFQATT and CDR2 SNEGSKA (reference sequence). The CDR3 spans 14 residues. V lost 6 bases to trimming and J lost 5 bases; unmatched junction nucleotides: 11. DNA for the CDR3: TGCAGTGCCGAGCAGGGGGCGGTGGGTACTGAAGCTTTCTTT. Protein: CSAEQGAVGTEAFF.

This clonotype was found many times. This chain connects TRBV20-1 to TRBJ2-1; the D gene is possibly TRBD2 (6 bases). Per germline, CDR1 DFQATT and CDR2 SNEGSKA (reference sequence). The V and J ends lost 0 bases and 7 bases respectively, with 25 bases between them. This CDR3 region has 18 residues. CDR3 residues: CSARDWRGGERTRNEQFF. The CDR3 DNA sequence: TGCAGTGCTAGAGATTGGAGGGGTGGGGAGAGGACACGGAATGAGCAGTTCTTC.

A remark on this clonotype: With a much larger clone just one base away, this may be a read error. The V call is TRBV3-1, the J call TRBJ2-7; D not resolved. This CDR3 spans 11 amino acids. Germline lookup yields CDR1 LGHDT and CDR2 YNNKEL (reference sequence). CDR3 in amino acids: CASGQLGEQYF. The CDR3 DNA is TGTGCCAGCGGCCAGCTGGGCGAGCAGTACTTC.

The chain couples TRBV19 to TRBJ2-5; 9 nucleotides line up with TRBD1. The trim removed 9 bases at V and 4 bases at J, leaving 21 bases unmatched. Germline V gene data show CDR1 as LNHDA and CDR2 as SQIVND (reference sequence). This CDR3 is 18 amino acids long. The CDR3 DNA reads TGTGCCAGCAGCCCAGGAGCGATGGGGACAGGGTGGGGAGAGACCCAGTACTTC. Translating gives CASSPGAMGTGWGETQYF.

Ten or more counts support this clonotype. This chain connects TRBV20-1 to TRBJ2-1; D gene unclear. Trimming cost V 3 bases and J 6 bases, with 12 bases left between them. Per germline, CDR1 DFQATT and CDR2 SNEGSKA (reference sequence). The CDR3 consists of 13 residues. CDR3: CSASEVPSNEQFF. The CDR3 nucleotides read TGCAGTGCTAGTGAGGTCCCGAGCAATGAGCAGTTCTTC.

This chain's CDR3 is CATSPLVGETQYF. The CDR3 region has the DNA TGTGCCACCAGCCCTCTGGTGGGAGAGACCCAGTACTTC. The chain links TRBV15 to TRBJ2-5; D is unresolved. The CDR3 sequence is 13 residues long. The V and J ends lost 5 bases and 4 bases respectively, with 11 bases between them. Germline CDR1 and CDR2: LNHNV and YYDKDF (reference sequence).

This clonotype showed up many times. The rearrangement joins TRBV28 to TRBJ2-3, with 9 bases matching TRBD2. V trimming: 10 bases; J trimming: 6 bases; junction bases outside the gene matches: 17. CDR3 length: 16 amino acids. In germline, CDR1 is MDHEN, CDR2 SYDVKM. The CDR3 here is CATQPRFSGSGDTQYF. In nucleotides, the CDR3 is TGTGCCACCCAGCCCCGGTTTAGCGGGAGTGGGGATACGCAGTATTTT. Full variable domain (outside the CDR3, taken from reference TRBV28 and TRBJ2-3): DVKVTQSSRYLVKRTGEKVFLECVQDMDHENMFWYRQDPGLGLRLIYFSYDVKMKEKGDIPEGYSVSREKKERFSLILESASTNQTSMYLCATQPRFSGSGDTQYFGPGTRLTVL.

This clonotype was recorded many times. The chain uses TRBV6-1 and TRBJ1-1, with D maybe TRBD1 (5 bases). CDR1 and CDR2 (germline): MNHNS, SASEGT. V dropped 6 bases and J dropped 7 bases, with 15 bases sitting between them. The CDR3 covers 13 residues. DNA of the CDR3: TGTGCCAGCAGGGGAGGGGCACGGGATGAAGCTTTCTTT. This sequence encodes CASRGGARDEAFF.

This clonotype showed up many times. J is TRBJ2-7 and V is TRBV11-2; 12 nucleotides match TRBD2. This CDR3 contains 13 residues. CDR1 and CDR2 from the germline V gene are SGHAT and FQNNGV. J was trimmed by 6 bases and V by 5 bases; bases with no gene match: 2. CDR3 residues: CASSLAGGVEQYF. Here the CDR3 DNA reads TGTGCCAGCAGCCTAGCGGGAGGGGTCGAGCAGTACTTC.

This clonotype is a singleton in its sample. This sequence joins TRBV20-1 and TRBJ1-3; a weak D match, TRBD1 (5 bases). Trimming left V 1 base short and J 4 bases short, with 11 bases between. The CDR3 covers 14 residues. CDR1 and CDR2 (germline): DFQATT, SNEGSKA (reference sequence). The DNA of the CDR3 is TGCAGTGCTAGAGGGTCTGGGGCCGGAAACACCATATATTTT. It yields the protein CSARGSGAGNTIYF.

This clonotype has a handful of counts. V and J are TRBV6-5 and TRBJ2-2, with D unclear. Looked up from germline, CDR1 is MNHEY and CDR2 is SVGAGI. V was shortened by 2 bases and J by 1 base, with 11 bases between the two germline ends. The CDR3 loop spans 16 amino acids. CDR3 sequence (DNA): TGTGCCAGCAGTTACGGGCGTCAACGGAACACCGGGGAGCTGTTTTTT. Protein sequence: CASSYGRQRNTGELFF.

This clonotype was counted ten times or more. V gene TRBV11-2 combines with J gene TRBJ2-7; D uncertain. The length of the CDR3 is 14 residues. V was clipped by 2 bases and J by 5 bases, with 13 bases between them. Per germline, CDR1 SGHAT and CDR2 FQNNGV. The DNA for the CDR3 is TGTGCCAGCAGCTTAACTCTAGTGGTCGACGAGCAGTACTTC. As protein: CASSLTLVVDEQYF.

This clonotype has just a few counts. This chain connects TRBV5-1 to TRBJ2-7; a possible D gene is TRBD1 (5 bases). The CDR3 has 14 amino acids. Trimming removed 1 base from V and 10 bases from J, with 18 bases in between. Germline CDR1 SGHRS, CDR2 YFSETQ. The CDR3: CASSLQGSQFEQYF. The CDR3 DNA follows: TGCGCCAGCAGCTTGCAGGGTTCCCAGTTCGAACAGTACTTC. Together with reference TRBV5-1 and TRBJ2-7, the CDR3 gives the full variable domain: KAGVTQTPRYLIKTRGQQVTLSCSPISGHRSVSWYQQTPGQGLQFLFEYFSETQRNKGNFPGRFSGRQFSNSRSEMNVSTLELGDSALYLCASSLQGSQFEQYFGPGTRLTVT.

There are a few counts of this clonotype. In DNA, the CDR3 is TGTGCCAGCAGTCGGGGGGGAGGAAACTATGGCTACACCTTC. Translating it yields CASSRGGGNYGYTF. The genes are TRBV6-1 and TRBJ1-2, with a tentative D call TRBD1 (5 bases). The germline gives CDR1 MNHNS, CDR2 SASEGT. The CDR3 extends over 14 amino acids. Trimming cost V 5 bases and J 2 bases, with 12 bases left between them.

The genes are TRBV7-8 and TRBJ2-7, with D unresolved. Trimming pared 5 bases from V and 6 bases from J, leaving 14 bases between. The CDR3 spans 13 residues. Germline values: CDR1 SGHVS, CDR2 FQNEAQ. The CDR3 loop is CASSLLVRLEQYF. In DNA, the CDR3 is TGTGCCAGCAGCCTGTTAGTGAGGCTCGAGCAGTACTTC.

This clonotype was found a few times. The rearrangement links TRBV12-3 or TRBV12-4 to TRBJ1-2; 7 bases match TRBD1. V gave up 3 bases and J gave up 4 bases; unmatched junction bases: 5. The CDR3 sequence is 14 residues long. The CDR3 DNA is TGTGCCAGCAGTTTCGACAGGGAAGGCTATGGCTACACCTTC. Translating it yields CASSFDREGYGYTF.

This clonotype came up many times. CDR3 sequence: CASSVLGQGAGEQYF. The CDR3, as DNA: TGTGCCAGCAGCGTATTGGGACAGGGGGCAGGAGAGCAGTACTTC. V gene TRBV9 combines with J gene TRBJ2-7; 12 nucleotides agree with TRBD1. CDR1 and CDR2 (germline): SGDLS, YYNGEE. The trim removed 1 base at V and 7 bases at J, leaving 6 bases unmatched. This CDR3 is built from 15 residues.

V and J are TRBV4-1 and TRBJ2-2; 14 nucleotides agree with TRBD2. V shed 4 bases, J shed 5 bases, and the junction held 9 bases outside the gene matches. Per germline, CDR1 MGHRA and CDR2 YSYEKL. The CDR3 runs 18 residues. This chain's CDR3 is CASSPGGLAGVRTGELFF. The CDR3 nucleotides are TGCGCCAGCAGCCCAGGGGGACTAGCGGGAGTTCGAACCGGGGAGCTGTTTTTT.

The genes are TRBV5-5 and TRBJ2-7, with TRBD1 identical over 7 bases. Unmatched junction bases numbered 9, after V lost 4 bases and J lost 5 bases. The CDR3 spans 14 residues. Germline lookup yields CDR1 SGHKS and CDR2 YYEKEE (reference sequence). The CDR3 sequence: CASSTRAGGHEQYF. CDR3 bases: TGTGCCAGCAGCACGCGGGCAGGGGGTCACGAGCAGTACTTC. Full variable domain (rest looked up from reference TRBV5-5 and TRBJ2-7): DAGVTQSPTHLIKTRGQQVTLRCSPISGHKSVSWYQQVLGQGPQFIFQYYEKEERGRGNFPDRFSARQFPNYSSELNVNALLLGDSALYLCASSTRAGGHEQYFGPGTRLTVT.

This clonotype was seen many times. This rearrangement joins TRBV28 to TRBJ2-2; no firm D call. Germline V gene sequence: CDR1 MDHEN, CDR2 SYDVKM. Trimming took 4 bases from V and 5 from J, leaving 14 bases between them. This CDR3 is built from 15 residues. CDR3 sequence (DNA): TGTGCCAGCAGTTCGACGGGCCCGATAACCGGGGAGCTGTTTTTT. Translated, it gives CASSSTGPITGELFF. Combining the CDR3 with reference TRBV28 and TRBJ2-2 gives the whole variable domain DVKVTQSSRYLVKRTGEKVFLECVQDMDHENMFWYRQDPGLGLRLIYFSYDVKMKEKGDIPEGYSVSREKKERFSLILESASTNQTSMYLCASSSTGPITGELFFGEGSRLTVL.

This clonotype was found many times. The chain employs TRBV20-1 and TRBJ2-7; D is possibly TRBD1 (6 bases). With 0 bases removed from V and 7 bases from J, the gap between germline ends came to 10 bases. The CDR3 is 12 residues long. Germline V gene lookup returns CDR1 DFQATT and CDR2 SNEGSKA (reference sequence). The CDR3 region is CSARDNRVEQYF. For the CDR3, the DNA is TGCAGTGCTAGAGATAACAGGGTTGAGCAGTACTTC.

This clonotype was recorded a few times. A much larger clone lies a single base off, so this may be a read error. The chain employs TRBV11-2 and TRBJ2-2; TRBD1 or TRBD2 may be the D gene (6 bases each). The CDR3 extends over 14 amino acids. Trimming stripped 1 base from V and 9 bases from J, with 12 bases between. Germline loops: CDR1 SGHAT, CDR2 FQNNGV. The CDR3 DNA follows: TGTGCCAGCAGCTTAGCCCGGGGGCCCCGGGAGCTGTTTTTT. This translates into CASSLARGPRELFF.

This clonotype has a count of ten or more. The chain is built from TRBV27 and TRBJ1-1; a possible D gene is TRBD1 (5 bases). V dropped 5 bases and J dropped 4 bases, with 14 bases sitting between them. CDR3 length equals 14 residues. Per the germline V gene, CDR1 is MNHEY and CDR2 is SMNVEV (reference sequence). CDR3 sequence: CASSLGGVGTEAFF. The CDR3 coding sequence is TGTGCCAGCAGTCTGGGGGGAGTTGGCACTGAAGCTTTCTTT.

Ten or more counts support this clonotype. In DNA, the CDR3 is TGTGCCAGCAGTTTAGCGCCCACAGGGACTGGCTACACCTTC. Translating gives CASSLAPTGTGYTF. This chain uses TRBV12-3 or TRBV12-4 with TRBJ1-2, with D perhaps TRBD1 (6 bases). The CDR3 is 14 amino acids. With 0 bases removed from V and 7 bases from J, the gap between germline ends came to 12 bases.

This clonotype was seen repeatedly, ten times or more. This chain joins TRBV18 and TRBJ2-5; either TRBD1 or TRBD2 may fit D (5 bases each). Germline lookup yields CDR1 KGHSH and CDR2 LQKENI. The CDR3 is 16 residues long. Trimming took off 4 bases at V and 3 bases at J, with 18 bases between the two ends. The CDR3 region is CASSLGTGTTEETQYF. Here the CDR3 DNA reads TGTGCCAGCTCACTCGGAACCGGGACGACCGAAGAGACCCAGTACTTC.